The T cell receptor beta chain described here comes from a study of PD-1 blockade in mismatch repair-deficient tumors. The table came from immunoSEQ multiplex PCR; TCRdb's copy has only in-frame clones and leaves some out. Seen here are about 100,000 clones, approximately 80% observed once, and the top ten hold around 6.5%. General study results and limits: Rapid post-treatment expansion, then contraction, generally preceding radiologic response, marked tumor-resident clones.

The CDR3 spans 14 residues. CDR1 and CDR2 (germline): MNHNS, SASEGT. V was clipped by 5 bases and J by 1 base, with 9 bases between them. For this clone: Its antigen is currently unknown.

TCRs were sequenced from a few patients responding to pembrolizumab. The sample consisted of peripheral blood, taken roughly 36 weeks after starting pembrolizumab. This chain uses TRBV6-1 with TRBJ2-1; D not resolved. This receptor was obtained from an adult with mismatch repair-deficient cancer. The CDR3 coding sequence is TGTGCCAGCAGTTTTAGCCAGTCCTACAATGAGCAGTTCTTC. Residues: CASSFSQSYNEQFF.